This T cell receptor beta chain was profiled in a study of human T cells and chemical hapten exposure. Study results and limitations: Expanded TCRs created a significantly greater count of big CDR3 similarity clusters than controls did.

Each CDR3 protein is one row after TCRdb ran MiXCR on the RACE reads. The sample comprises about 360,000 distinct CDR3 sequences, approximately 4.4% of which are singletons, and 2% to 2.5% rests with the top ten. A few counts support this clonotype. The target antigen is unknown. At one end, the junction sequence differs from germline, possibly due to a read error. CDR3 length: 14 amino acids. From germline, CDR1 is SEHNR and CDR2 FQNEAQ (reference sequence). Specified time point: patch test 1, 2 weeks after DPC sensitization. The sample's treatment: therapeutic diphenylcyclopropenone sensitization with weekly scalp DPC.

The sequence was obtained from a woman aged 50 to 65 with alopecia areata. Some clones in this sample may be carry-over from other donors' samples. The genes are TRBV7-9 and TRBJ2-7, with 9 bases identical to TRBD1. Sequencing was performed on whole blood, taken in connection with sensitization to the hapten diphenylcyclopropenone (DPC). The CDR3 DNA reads TGTGTCAGCAGCCACCGGGACAGGGACGCCGAGCAGTACTTC. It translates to CVSSHRDRDAEQYF.